This T cell receptor beta chain is drawn from a study of identical twins. Study results and caveats: The more abundant beta clonotypes in cord blood had fewer insertions, and memory repertoires did not show this. With monozygotic twins, out-of-frame TCR alpha sharing exceeded what models estimated.

There are a few counts of this clonotype. Its specificity is unknown. Each CDR3 protein is one row after TCRdb ran MiXCR on the 5' RACE reads. The sample gives around 340,000 distinct CDR3 sequences, approximately 13% of which show up once; roughly 7% is in the top ten. The donors were all healthy and Caucasian. Germline CDR1 SGHTA, CDR2 FQGTGA. V lost 2 bases to trimming and J lost 2 bases, with 13 bases between them. This CDR3 is built from 15 residues. These data are also associated with another study on yellow fever vaccine responses in identical twins.

The chain links TRBV7-3 to TRBJ2-7; no definite D call. The clonotype comes from a woman between 18 and 30 years old in good health. Sample: CD8+ T cells sorted from blood. CDR3 loop: CASSLGVTGAYEQYF. The CDR3, as DNA: TGTGCCAGCAGCTTAGGCGTGACTGGTGCCTACGAGCAGTACTTC.